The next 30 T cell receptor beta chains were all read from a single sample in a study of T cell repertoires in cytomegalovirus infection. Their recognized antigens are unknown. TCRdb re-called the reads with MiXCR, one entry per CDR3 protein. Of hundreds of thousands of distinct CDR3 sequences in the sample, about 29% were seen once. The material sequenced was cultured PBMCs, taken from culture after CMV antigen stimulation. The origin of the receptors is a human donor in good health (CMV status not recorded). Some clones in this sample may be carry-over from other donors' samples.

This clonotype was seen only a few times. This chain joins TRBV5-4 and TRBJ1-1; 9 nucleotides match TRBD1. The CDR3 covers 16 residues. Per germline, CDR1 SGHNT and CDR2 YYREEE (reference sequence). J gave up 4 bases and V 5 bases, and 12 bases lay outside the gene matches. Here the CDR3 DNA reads TGTGCCAGCAGTCCATCCGGGGGACAGGGTGGCACTGAAGCTTTCTTT. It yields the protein CASSPSGGQGGTEAFF.

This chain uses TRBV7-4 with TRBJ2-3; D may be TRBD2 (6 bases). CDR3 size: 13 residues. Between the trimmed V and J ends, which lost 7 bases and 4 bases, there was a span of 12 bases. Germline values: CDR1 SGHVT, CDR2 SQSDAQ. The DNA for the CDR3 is TGTGCCAGCACATTCGGGGGTCCAGATACGCAGTATTTT. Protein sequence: CASTFGGPDTQYF.

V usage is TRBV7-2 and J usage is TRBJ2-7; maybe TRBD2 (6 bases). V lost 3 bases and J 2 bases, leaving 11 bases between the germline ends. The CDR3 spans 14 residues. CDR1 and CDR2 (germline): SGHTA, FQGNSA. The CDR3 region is CASSFVAAAYEQYF. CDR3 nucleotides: TGTGCCAGCAGCTTTGTAGCGGCTGCCTACGAGCAGTACTTC.

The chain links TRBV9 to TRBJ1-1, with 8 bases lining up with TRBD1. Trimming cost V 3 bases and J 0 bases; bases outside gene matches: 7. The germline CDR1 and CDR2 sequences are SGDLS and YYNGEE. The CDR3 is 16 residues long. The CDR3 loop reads CASSDPRDRMNTEAFF. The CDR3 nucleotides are TGTGCCAGCAGCGACCCCCGGGACAGGATGAACACTGAAGCTTTCTTT.

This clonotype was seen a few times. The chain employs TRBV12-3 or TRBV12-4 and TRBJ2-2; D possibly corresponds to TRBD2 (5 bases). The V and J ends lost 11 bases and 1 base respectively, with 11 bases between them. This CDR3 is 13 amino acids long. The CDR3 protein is CALRRENTGELFF. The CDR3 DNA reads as TGTGCCCTACGCCGGGAGAACACCGGGGAGCTGTTTTTT.

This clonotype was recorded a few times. Here the CDR3 DNA reads TGTGCCAGCAGCCGGGTAACTAGCGGGGCACAAGAGACCCAGTACTTC. Protein: CASSRVTSGAQETQYF. The chain carries TRBV7-2 and TRBJ2-5, with 10 bases matching TRBD2. J was trimmed by 2 bases and V by 5 bases; bases with no gene match: 8. The CDR3 length is 16 residues. Germline assignment: CDR1 SGHTA and CDR2 FQGNSA.

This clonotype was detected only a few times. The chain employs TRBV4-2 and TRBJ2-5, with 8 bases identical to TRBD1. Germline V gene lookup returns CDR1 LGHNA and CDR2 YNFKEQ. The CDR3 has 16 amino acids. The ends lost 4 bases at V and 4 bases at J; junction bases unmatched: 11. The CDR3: CASSRPQGEVSETQYF. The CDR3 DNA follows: TGTGCCAGCAGCCGCCCACAGGGGGAGGTTTCAGAGACCCAGTACTTC.

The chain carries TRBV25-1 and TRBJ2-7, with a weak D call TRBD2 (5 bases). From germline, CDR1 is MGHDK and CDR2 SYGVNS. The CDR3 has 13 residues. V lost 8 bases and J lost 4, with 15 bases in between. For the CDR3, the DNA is TGTGCCAGCGGACGGGCGGACTTTTACGAGCAGTACTTC. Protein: CASGRADFYEQYF.

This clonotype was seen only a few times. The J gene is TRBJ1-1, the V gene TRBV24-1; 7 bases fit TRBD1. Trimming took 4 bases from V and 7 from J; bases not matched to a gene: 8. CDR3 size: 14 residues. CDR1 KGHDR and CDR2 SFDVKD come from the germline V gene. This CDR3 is CATSETGPGGEAFF. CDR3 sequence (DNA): TGTGCCACCAGTGAGACAGGGCCAGGCGGTGAAGCTTTCTTT.

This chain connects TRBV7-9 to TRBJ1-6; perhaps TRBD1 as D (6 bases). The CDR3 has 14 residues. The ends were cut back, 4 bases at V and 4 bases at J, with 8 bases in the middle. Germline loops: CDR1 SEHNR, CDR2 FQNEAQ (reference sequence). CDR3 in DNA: TGTGCCAGCAGCTCGGACAGTTATAATTCACCCCTCCACTTT. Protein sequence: CASSSDSYNSPLHF. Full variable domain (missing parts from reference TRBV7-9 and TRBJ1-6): DTGVSQNPRHKITKRGQNVTFRCDPISEHNRLYWYRQTLGQGPEFLTYFQNEAQLEKSRLLSDRFSAERPKGSFSTLEIQRTEQGDSAMYLCASSSDSYNSPLHFGNGTRLTVT.

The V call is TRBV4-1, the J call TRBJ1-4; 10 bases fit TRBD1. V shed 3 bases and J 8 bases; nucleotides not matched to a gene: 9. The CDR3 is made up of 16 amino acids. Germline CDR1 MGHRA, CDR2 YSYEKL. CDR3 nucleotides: TGCGCCAGCAGCCACCTAGGACAGGGGGAGATGGAAAAACTGTTTTTT. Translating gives CASSHLGQGEMEKLFF.

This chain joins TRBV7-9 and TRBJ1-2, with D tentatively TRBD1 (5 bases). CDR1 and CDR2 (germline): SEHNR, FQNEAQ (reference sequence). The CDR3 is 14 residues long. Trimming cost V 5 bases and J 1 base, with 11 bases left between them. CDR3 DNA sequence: TGTGCCAGCAGCACCCGCGGGGGTAACTATGGCTACACCTTC. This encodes CASSTRGGNYGYTF.

This CDR3 is CASSPLNSPETQYF. In DNA, the CDR3 is TGTGCCAGCAGCCCTCTCAACAGCCCAGAGACCCAGTACTTC. The chain carries TRBV7-6 and TRBJ2-5; D gene uncertain. The length of the CDR3 is 14 residues. The ends were cut back, 5 bases at V and 4 bases at J, with 14 bases in the middle. Germline CDR1 SGHVS, CDR2 FNYEAQ.

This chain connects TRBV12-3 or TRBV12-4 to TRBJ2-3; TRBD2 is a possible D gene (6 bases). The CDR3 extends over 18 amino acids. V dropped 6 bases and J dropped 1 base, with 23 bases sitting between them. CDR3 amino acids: CASRLTPGWGVGTDTQYF. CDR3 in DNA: TGTGCCAGCAGGTTAACCCCAGGTTGGGGGGTGGGCACAGATACGCAGTATTTT.

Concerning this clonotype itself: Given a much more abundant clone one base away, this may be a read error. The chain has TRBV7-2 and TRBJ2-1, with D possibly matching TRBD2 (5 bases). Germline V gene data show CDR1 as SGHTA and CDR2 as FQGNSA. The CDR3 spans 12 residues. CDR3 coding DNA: TGTGCCAGAAGCTTAGCGTTGAGTGAGCAGTTCTTC. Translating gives CARSLALSEQFF.

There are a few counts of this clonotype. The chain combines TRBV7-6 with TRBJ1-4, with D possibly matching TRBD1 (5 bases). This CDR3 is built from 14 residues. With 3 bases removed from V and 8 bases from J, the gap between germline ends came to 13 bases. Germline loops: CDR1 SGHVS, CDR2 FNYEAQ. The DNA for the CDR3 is TGTGCCAGCAGCTTGCAGGGTATCGGGGAAAAACTGTTTTTT. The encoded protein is CASSLQGIGEKLFF. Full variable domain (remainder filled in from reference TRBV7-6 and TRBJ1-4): GAGVSQSPRYKVTKRGQDVALRCDPISGHVSLYWYRQALGQGPEFLTYFNYEAQQDKSGLPNDRFSAERPEGSISTLTIQRTEQRDSAMYRCASSLQGIGEKLFFGSGTQLSVL.

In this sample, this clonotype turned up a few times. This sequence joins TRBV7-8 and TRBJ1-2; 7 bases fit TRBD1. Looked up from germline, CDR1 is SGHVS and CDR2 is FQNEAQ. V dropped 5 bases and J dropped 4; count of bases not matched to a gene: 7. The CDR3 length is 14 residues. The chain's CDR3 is CASSAGTVTYGYTF. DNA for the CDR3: TGTGCCAGCAGCGCGGGGACAGTTACCTATGGCTACACCTTC.

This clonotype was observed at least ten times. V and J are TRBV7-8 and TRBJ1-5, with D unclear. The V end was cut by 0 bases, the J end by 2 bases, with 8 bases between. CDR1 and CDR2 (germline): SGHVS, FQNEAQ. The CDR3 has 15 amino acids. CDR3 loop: CASSLAWAGNQPQHF. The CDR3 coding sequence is TGTGCCAGCAGCTTAGCTTGGGCGGGCAATCAGCCCCAGCATTTT.

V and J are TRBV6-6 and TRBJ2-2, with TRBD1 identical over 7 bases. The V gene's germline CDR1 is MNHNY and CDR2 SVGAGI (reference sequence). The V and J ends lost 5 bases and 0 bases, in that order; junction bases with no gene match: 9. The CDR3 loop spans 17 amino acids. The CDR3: CASSPHPGTANTGELFF. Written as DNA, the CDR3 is TGTGCCAGCAGTCCCCACCCGGGGACAGCGAACACCGGGGAGCTGTTTTTT.

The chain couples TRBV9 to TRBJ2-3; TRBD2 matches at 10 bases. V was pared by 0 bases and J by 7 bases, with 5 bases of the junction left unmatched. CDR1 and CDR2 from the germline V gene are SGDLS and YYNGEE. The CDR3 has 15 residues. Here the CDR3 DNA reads TGTGCCAGCAGCGTAGGCGGACTAGCGGTGTATACGCAGTATTTT. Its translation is CASSVGGLAVYTQYF.

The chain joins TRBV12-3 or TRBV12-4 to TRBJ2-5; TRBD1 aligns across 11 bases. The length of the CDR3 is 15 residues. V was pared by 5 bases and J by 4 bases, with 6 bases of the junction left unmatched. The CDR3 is CASSQWTGGVETQYF. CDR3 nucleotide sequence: TGTGCCAGCAGTCAATGGACAGGGGGCGTAGAGACCCAGTACTTC.

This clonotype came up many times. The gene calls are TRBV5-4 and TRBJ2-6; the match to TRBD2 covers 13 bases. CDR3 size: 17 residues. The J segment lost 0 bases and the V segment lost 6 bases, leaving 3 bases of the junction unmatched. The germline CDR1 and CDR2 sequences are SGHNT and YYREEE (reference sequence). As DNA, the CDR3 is TGTGCCAGCACGGGACTAGCGGGGCACTCTGGGGCCAACGTCCTGACTTTC. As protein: CASTGLAGHSGANVLTF.

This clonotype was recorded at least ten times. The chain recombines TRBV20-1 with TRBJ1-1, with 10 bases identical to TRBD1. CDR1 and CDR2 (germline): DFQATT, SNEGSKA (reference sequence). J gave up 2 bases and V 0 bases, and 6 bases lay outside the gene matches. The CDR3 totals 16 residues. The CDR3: CSAREAGQGSNTEAFF. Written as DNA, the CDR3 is TGCAGTGCTAGAGAGGCGGGACAGGGGTCCAACACTGAAGCTTTCTTT.

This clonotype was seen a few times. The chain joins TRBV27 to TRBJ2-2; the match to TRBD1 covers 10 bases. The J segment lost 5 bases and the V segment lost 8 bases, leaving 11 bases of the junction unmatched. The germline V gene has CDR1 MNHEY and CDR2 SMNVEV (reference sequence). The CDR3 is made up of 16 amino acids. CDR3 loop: CASRSPGQGFTGELFF. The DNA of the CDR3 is TGTGCCAGCCGATCCCCGGGACAGGGGTTTACCGGGGAGCTGTTTTTT.

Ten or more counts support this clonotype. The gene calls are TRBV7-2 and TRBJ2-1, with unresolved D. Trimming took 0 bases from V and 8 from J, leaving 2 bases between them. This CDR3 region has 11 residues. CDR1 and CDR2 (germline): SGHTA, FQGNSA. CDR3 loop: CASSLADEQFF. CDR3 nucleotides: TGTGCCAGCAGCTTAGCAGATGAGCAGTTCTTC.

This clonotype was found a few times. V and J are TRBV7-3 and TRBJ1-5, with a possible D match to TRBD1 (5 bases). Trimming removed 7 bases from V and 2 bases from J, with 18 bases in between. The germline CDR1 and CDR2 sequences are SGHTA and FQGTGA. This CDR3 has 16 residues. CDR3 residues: CASNHHGGAGNQPQHF. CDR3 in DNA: TGTGCCAGCAACCATCATGGAGGGGCTGGCAATCAGCCCCAGCATTTT.

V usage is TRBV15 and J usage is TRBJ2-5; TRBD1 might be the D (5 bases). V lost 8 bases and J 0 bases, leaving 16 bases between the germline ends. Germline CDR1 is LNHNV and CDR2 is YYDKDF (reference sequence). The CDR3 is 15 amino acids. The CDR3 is CATGRQWQYQETQYF. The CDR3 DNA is TGTGCCACCGGTCGACAGTGGCAATACCAAGAGACCCAGTACTTC.

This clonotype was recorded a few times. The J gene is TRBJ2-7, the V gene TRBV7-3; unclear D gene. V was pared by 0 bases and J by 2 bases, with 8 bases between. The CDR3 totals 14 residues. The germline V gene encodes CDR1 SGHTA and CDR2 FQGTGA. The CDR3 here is CASSLTERPYEQYF. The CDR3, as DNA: TGTGCCAGCAGCTTAACGGAGAGGCCCTACGAGCAGTACTTC.

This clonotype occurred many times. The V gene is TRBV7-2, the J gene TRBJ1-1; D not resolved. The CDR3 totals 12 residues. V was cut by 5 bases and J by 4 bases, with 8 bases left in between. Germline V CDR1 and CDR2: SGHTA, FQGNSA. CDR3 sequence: CASSRVGTEAFF. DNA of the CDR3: TGTGCCAGCAGCCGAGTCGGCACTGAAGCTTTCTTT. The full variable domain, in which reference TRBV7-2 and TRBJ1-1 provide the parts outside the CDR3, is GAGVSQSPSNKVTEKGKDVELRCDPISGHTALYWYRQSLGQGLEFLIYFQGNSAPDKSGLPSDRFSAERTGGSVSTLTIQRTQQEDSAVYLCASSRVGTEAFFGQGTRLTVV.

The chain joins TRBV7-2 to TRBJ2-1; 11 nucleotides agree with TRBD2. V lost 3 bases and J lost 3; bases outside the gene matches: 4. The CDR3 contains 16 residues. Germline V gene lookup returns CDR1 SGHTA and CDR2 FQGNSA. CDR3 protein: CASSFYGTSGYNEQFF. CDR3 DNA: TGTGCCAGCAGCTTCTACGGGACTAGCGGCTACAATGAGCAGTTCTTC.